The 27 T cell receptor beta chains reported below all come from one sample, sequenced in a study of neoadjuvant nivolumab and ipilimumab in lung cancer. Profiling relied on immunoSEQ multiplex PCR, and the TCRdb table lists in-frame clones only, not all of them. This table has 10,000 or so clones, 75% to 80% appearing once. The sequences come from tumor tissue, collected after neoadjuvant nivolumab, alone or with ipilimumab, at or shortly before surgery. The receptors here all came from an adult with non-small cell lung cancer. Some clones in this sample may be carry-over from other donors' samples.

This chain connects TRBV19 to TRBJ1-6; D gene unclear. With 5 bases removed from V and 9 bases from J, the gap between germline ends came to 11 bases. The CDR3 sequence is 13 residues long. Germline V gene sequence: CDR1 LNHDA, CDR2 SQIVND (reference sequence). CDR3 coding DNA: TGTGCCAGTAGTCGGAAGGGTAGTTCACCCCTCCACTTT. Translation gives CASSRKGSSPLHF.

The V call is TRBV4-1, the J call TRBJ2-3; D gene ambiguous. CDR1 and CDR2 (germline): MGHRA, YSYEKL. CDR3 length: 13 amino acids. V shed 2 bases and J shed 1 base, with 4 bases lying between them. CDR3 bases: TGCGCCAGCAGCCAACCGGGCACAGATACGCAGTATTTT. As protein: CASSQPGTDTQYF.

The genes are TRBV5-1 and TRBJ2-7, with 9 positions matching TRBD1. This CDR3 is built from 16 residues. The germline V gene has CDR1 SGHRS and CDR2 YFSETQ. V shed 0 bases and J 3 bases; nucleotides not matched to a gene: 7. The CDR3 DNA sequence: TGCGCCAGCAGCTTGGCCTTACAGGGGGCACTCTACGAGCAGTACTTC. Its translation: CASSLALQGALYEQYF.

This chain links TRBV2 with TRBJ1-2, with D unresolved. With 5 bases removed from V and 4 bases from J, the gap between germline ends came to 17 bases. Germline V gene lookup returns CDR1 SNHLY and CDR2 FYNNEI. The CDR3 sequence is 15 residues long. This CDR3 is CASSYGVSDGYGYTF. The CDR3 region has the DNA TGTGCCAGCAGTTACGGGGTTTCGGACGGCTATGGCTACACCTTC.

On this clone itself: Relative to the germline gene, one junction end is altered; a read error may explain this. The rearrangement uses TRBV30 and TRBJ2-7; 8 nucleotides align to TRBD2. The CDR3 spans 12 residues. Germline CDR1 reads GTSNPN; CDR2 reads SVGIG (reference sequence). The CDR3 loop reads CSFGTSSYEQYF. CDR3 bases: TGCTCCTTCGGGACTAGCTCCTACGAGCAGTACTTC.

The chain uses TRBV6-6 and TRBJ2-7; D is undetermined. The V gene's germline CDR1 is MNHNY and CDR2 SVGAGI (reference sequence). Trimming shortened V by 4 bases and J by 2 bases, and 6 bases separated the two germline ends. This CDR3 is 12 amino acids long. CDR3 protein: CASSSRTYEQYF. CDR3 coding DNA: TGTGCCAGCAGTTCGAGGACCTACGAGCAGTACTTC.

For the CDR3, the DNA is TGTGCCAGCAGCGACTCCTTGGGGACTGAAGCTTTCTTT. Amino acid sequence: CASSDSLGTEAFF. The V gene is TRBV7-9, the J gene TRBJ1-1, with D hard to call. The CDR3 runs to 13 residues. V was trimmed by 5 bases and J by 5 bases, leaving 12 bases between them. Germline V lookup: CDR1 SEHNR, CDR2 FQNEAQ (reference sequence).

V usage is TRBV7-2 and J usage is TRBJ2-1, with TRBD2 as a possible D gene (6 bases). Germline CDR1 reads SGHTA; CDR2 reads FQGNSA. CDR3 size: 15 residues. Deletions cut 1 base from V and 8 bases from J, with 15 bases between. The CDR3 spells CASSLVPTSFDEQFF. The DNA of the CDR3 is TGTGCCAGCAGCTTAGTCCCCACTAGCTTTGATGAGCAGTTCTTC.

This chain links TRBV25-1 with TRBJ1-1; possible D gene TRBD1, 5 bases. V lost 5 bases and J lost 4, with 11 bases in between. The CDR3 extends over 13 amino acids. In germline, CDR1 is MGHDK, CDR2 SYGVNS. CDR3 sequence (DNA): TGTGCCAGCAGTATCCCAGGGACCACTGAAGCTTTCTTT. Translation gives CASSIPGTTEAFF.

The chain combines TRBV7-2 with TRBJ1-2; 7 bases are a match to TRBD1. Trimming removed 1 base from V and 4 bases from J; junction bases left unmatched: 0. Germline V CDR1 and CDR2: SGHTA, FQGNSA. CDR3 length: 13 residues. The CDR3 sequence: CASSLGTGYGYTF. The CDR3 coding sequence is TGTGCCAGCAGCTTAGGGACAGGCTATGGCTACACCTTC.

The gene calls are TRBV2 and TRBJ2-7; D gene uncertain. Germline values: CDR1 SNHLY, CDR2 FYNNEI. V gave up 6 bases and J gave up 7 bases, with 22 bases separating them. This CDR3 region has 15 residues. The CDR3 sequence: CASRALIAPAAEQYF. The CDR3 nucleotides read TGTGCCAGCAGGGCCCTCATCGCCCCGGCTGCGGAGCAGTACTTC.

This clone was observed a handful of times. The rearrangement uses TRBV27 and TRBJ2-6, with D possibly being TRBD1 (5 bases). Germline V gene sequence: CDR1 MNHEY, CDR2 SMNVEV (reference sequence). The V gene lost 0 bases and the J gene lost 4 bases, with 10 bases spanning the gap. The CDR3 has 16 residues. CDR3: CASSLSGQSGANVLTF. The CDR3 nucleotides read TGTGCCAGCAGTTTATCAGGACAATCCGGGGCCAACGTCCTGACTTTC.

This clone was observed a few times. The chain joins TRBV5-1 to TRBJ2-5; weak D call: TRBD2 (6 bases). In germline, CDR1 is SGHRS, CDR2 YFSETQ. V lost 3 bases and J 5 bases, leaving 17 bases between the germline ends. The CDR3 runs 15 residues. CDR3 DNA: TGCGCCAGCAGCTCGCGGGAAGGGGCGGTGGAGACCCAGTACTTC. Translating gives CASSSREGAVETQYF.

This clone was found a few times. V and J are TRBV6-1 and TRBJ1-1; D remains unclear. CDR3 length: 15 amino acids. The V end was cut by 3 bases, the J end by 2 bases, with 13 bases between. Germline CDR1 is MNHNS and CDR2 is SASEGT. The CDR3, as DNA: TGTGCCAGCAGTGATGGGCCCGCGGATAACACTGAAGCTTTCTTT. Residues: CASSDGPADNTEAFF.

The rearrangement links TRBV5-5 to TRBJ1-1; 8 positions match TRBD1. V dropped 2 bases and J dropped 5; count of bases not matched to a gene: 14. The CDR3 is 17 amino acids. Germline V CDR1 and CDR2: SGHKS, YYEKEE (reference sequence). CDR3 in DNA: TGTGCCAGCAGCTTTAACTTGGTCGGACAGGGAGGGACTGAAGCTTTCTTT. Translation gives CASSFNLVGQGGTEAFF.

This clone was seen only once. The V and J genes are TRBV10-3 and TRBJ2-7; TRBD1 aligns across 10 bases. Germline lookup yields CDR1 ENHRY and CDR2 SYGVKD. The CDR3 runs to 14 residues. V shed 6 bases and J 2 bases; nucleotides not matched to a gene: 4. The CDR3 nucleotides read TGTGCCATCAGGCCGGGACAGGGGACCTACGAGCAGTACTTC. As protein: CAIRPGQGTYEQYF.

This clone came up once. This chain links TRBV5-1 with TRBJ1-1; 8 nucleotides match TRBD1. With V trimmed by 3 bases and J by 1 base, 5 bases remained unmatched. CDR3 length: 15 amino acids. The germline V gene has CDR1 SGHRS and CDR2 YFSETQ. CDR3 DNA: TGCGCCAGCAGCTCCAGGACAGGGCAGAACACTGAAGCTTTCTTT. Protein sequence: CASSSRTGQNTEAFF.

The chain employs TRBV18 and TRBJ1-3, with a weak D call TRBD1 (5 bases). The length of the CDR3 is 13 residues. V gave up 6 bases and J gave up 2 bases, with 8 bases separating them. Looked up from germline, CDR1 is KGHSH and CDR2 is LQKENI. CDR3 bases: TGTGCCAGCTCGGGGACTCCTGGAAACACCATATATTTT. Translating it yields CASSGTPGNTIYF.

The chain has TRBV29-1 and TRBJ2-7, with a possible D match to TRBD2 (6 bases). Germline CDR1 and CDR2: SQVTM and ANQGSEA. The CDR3 length is 14 residues. V lost 2 bases and J 2 bases, leaving 13 bases between the germline ends. DNA for the CDR3: TGCAGCGTTGAAAGGCTAGGGAGGACCTACGAGCAGTACTTC. Protein sequence: CSVERLGRTYEQYF.

This clone was found once. The chain links TRBV11-3 to TRBJ2-1; TRBD2 matches 10 bases. The CDR3 runs to 16 residues. Unmatched junction bases numbered 14, after V lost 5 bases and J lost 10 bases. Per the germline V gene, CDR1 is SGHNT and CDR2 is YENEEA. The CDR3 DNA follows: TGTGCCAGCAGCCACAAAGGGGCTAGCGGGGGTAGCGAGCAGTTCTTC. As protein: CASSHKGASGGSEQFF.

By sample fraction, this clone is medium-sized (0.01 to 0.1%). This sequence joins TRBV7-2 and TRBJ2-5, with D tentatively TRBD2 (5 bases). V gave up 1 base and J gave up 5 bases, with 14 bases separating them. This CDR3 is built from 15 residues. Germline loops: CDR1 SGHTA, CDR2 FQGNSA. CDR3 in DNA: TGTGCCAGCAGCTTAGGCATCCAGCGGCAGGAGACCCAGTACTTC. It codes for CASSLGIQRQETQYF.

This clone was seen a few times. This chain links TRBV11-3 with TRBJ2-7; D is possibly TRBD2 (6 bases). V was shortened by 3 bases and J by 4 bases, with 13 bases between the two germline ends. Germline V gene data show CDR1 as SGHNT and CDR2 as YENEEA. The CDR3 runs 14 residues. The CDR3 DNA reads as TGTGCCAGCAGCTTGACATGGGGAGGTTACGAGCAGTACTTC. Its translation: CASSLTWGGYEQYF.

The V gene is TRBV7-6, the J gene TRBJ2-7, with unresolved D. The CDR3 spans 10 residues. The germline gives CDR1 SGHVS, CDR2 FNYEAQ. The CDR3 reads CAWNWDEQYF. The CDR3 DNA reads as TGTGCGTGGAACTGGGACGAGCAGTACTTC. The whole variable domain, filled in from reference TRBV7-6 and TRBJ2-7, reads GAGVSQSPRYKVTKRGQDVALRCDPISGHVSLYWYRQALGQGPEFLTYFNYEAQQDKSGLPNDRFSAERPEGSISTLTIQRTEQRDSAMYRCAWNWDEQYFGPGTRLTVT.

The chain is built from TRBV6-5 and TRBJ1-2; D may be TRBD1 (6 bases). The CDR3 loop spans 13 amino acids. The V gene's germline CDR1 is MNHEY and CDR2 SVGAGI. Trimming pared 9 bases from V and 8 bases from J, leaving 19 bases between. The DNA of the CDR3 is TGTGCCAGGACTGGAGGGGGGGCCAGCGGCTACACCTTC. Protein product: CARTGGGASGYTF.

The sample holds a few counts of this clone. V and J are TRBV18 and TRBJ2-7; 8 nucleotides line up with TRBD1. The trim removed 4 bases at V and 0 bases at J, leaving 5 bases unmatched. This CDR3 region has 15 residues. The germline gives CDR1 KGHSH, CDR2 LQKENI. The CDR3 bases are TGTGCCAGCTCACAACAGGGGGGACCCTCCTACGAGCAGTACTTC. The encoded protein is CASSQQGGPSYEQYF. Together with reference TRBV18 and TRBJ2-7, the CDR3 gives the full variable domain: NAGVMQNPRHLVRRRGQEARLRCSPMKGHSHVYWYRQLPEEGLKFMVYLQKENIIDESGMPKERFSAEFPKEGPSILRIQQVVRGDSAAYFCASSQQGGPSYEQYFGPGTRLTVT.

This clone turned up a few times. The chain recombines TRBV6-5 with TRBJ2-6, with a possible D match to TRBD1 (6 bases). Trimming left V 2 bases short and J 3 bases short, with 11 bases between. CDR1 MNHEY and CDR2 SVGAGI come from the germline V gene. The length of the CDR3 is 16 residues. This chain's CDR3 is CASSYPRGRGANVLTF. Written as DNA, the CDR3 is TGTGCCAGCAGTTACCCCAGGGGACGTGGGGCCAACGTCCTGACTTTC.

The chain carries TRBV15 and TRBJ1-1; D remains ambiguous. Trimming removed 0 bases from V and 4 bases from J, with 12 bases in between. This CDR3 has 15 amino acids. CDR1 is LNHNV and CDR2 is YYDKDF in the germline V gene (reference sequence). The CDR3 loop reads CATSRDTQAGTEAFF. Here the CDR3 DNA reads TGTGCCACCAGCAGAGATACCCAGGCGGGCACTGAAGCTTTCTTT.